These T cell receptor beta chains were read from a single sample in a study of T-cell memory formation after mild COVID-19. TCRdb used MiXCR to reprocess the 5' RACE reads, holding one entry per CDR3 protein. Of under 350,000 distinct CDR3 sequences listed, under 20% are singletons. Input material: PBMCs or a T cell subset sorted from them (not recorded which). These receptors were obtained from a man aged 18-30 years who had mild COVID-19 (a few samples of this study predate the infection). Cell type and time point are not known. The CDR3 runs from the conserved cysteine through the conserved F or W. The D gene is left open where the match is weak. Rows may omit the clone size; those that give it use once, few, many or a size class.

clone size,D gene,V gene,CDR3 length,J gene,CDR3 DNA,CDR3 protein
-,TRBD1,TRBV12-3/TRBV12-4,13,TRBJ1-5,TGTGCCAGCAGGCGGACAGGGATCGAGCCCCAGCATTTT,CASRRTGIEPQHF
few,-,TRBV7-8,15,TRBJ1-6,TGTGCCAGCAGCTTCCGCCAGGGGTTCAATTCACCCCTCCACTTT,CASSFRQGFNSPLHF
few,-,TRBV15,13,TRBJ2-2,TGTGCCACCAGCTTGGATATGACCGGGGAGCTGTTTTTT,CATSLDMTGELFF
few,TRBD1,TRBV12-3/TRBV12-4,14,TRBJ1-1,TGTGCCAGCAGCTGGCAGGGGGGGGTGACTGAAGCTTTCTTT,CASSWQGGVTEAFF
many,-,TRBV12-3/TRBV12-4,13,TRBJ2-5,TGTGCCAGCAGTTTCGGGGCTGCTGAGACCCAGTACTTC,CASSFGAAETQYF
few,TRBD2,TRBV5-1,14,TRBJ2-1,TGCGCCAGCAGCTTGGCTAGCGGGGACAATGAGCAGTTCTTC,CASSLASGDNEQFF
-,TRBD2,TRBV11-2,15,TRBJ2-1,TGTGCCAGCAGCCGTGAGTTAGCGGGGTCGAATGAGCAGTTCTTC,CASSRELAGSNEQFF
-,TRBD1,TRBV7-2,15,TRBJ1-1,TGTGCCAGCAGCTTAGTGGGGGGACAGATGCTTGAAGCTTTCTTT,CASSLVGGQMLEAFF
-,TRBD2,TRBV12-3/TRBV12-4,14,TRBJ2-5,TGTGCCAGCAGTTTCGCCCTAGCGGAAGAGACCCAGTACTTC,CASSFALAEETQYF
-,TRBD1,TRBV11-2,18,TRBJ2-5,TGTGCCAGCAGGCCGGGACAGGGGGCTTCCCTTTCGGGGGAGACCCAGTACTTC,CASRPGQGASLSGETQYF
-,TRBD1,TRBV12-3/TRBV12-4,16,TRBJ2-3,TGTGCCAGCAGTTCCACCGGGACAGGGGGCGGGGATACGCAGTATTTT,CASSSTGTGGGDTQYF
-,-,TRBV12-3/TRBV12-4,10,TRBJ1-1,TGTGCCAGCAGTTCCGCTGAAGCTTTCTTT,CASSSAEAFF
-,-,TRBV11-2,14,TRBJ1-6,TGTGCCAGCAGCTTAGATCAGGGGTATTCACCCCTCCACTTT,CASSLDQGYSPLHF
-,-,TRBV4-1,14,TRBJ1-1,TGCGCCAGCAGCCAGACCGGGGTCAGGGATGGGGCTTTCTTT,CASSQTGVRDGAFF